The clone carrying this TCR beta chain has only one observation. Its target is unknown. Germline CDR1 reads LGHNA; CDR2 reads YSLEER. CDR3 length: 18 residues. V lost 0 bases to trimming and J lost 3 bases, with 21 bases between them. The sample originates from a study of shared clonotypes between healthy human individuals. Study-level points and caveats: Naive subsets, compared against memory subsets, generally had larger estimated richness values.

Sequencing was performed with immunoSEQ multiplex PCR; in TCRdb, only in-frame clones are kept and a portion is missing. The data show about 1.1 million clones, roughly 74% seen once. This rearrangement joins TRBV4-3 to TRBJ2-7; D is perhaps TRBD2 (5 bases). The TCR sequence derives from a young man in good health. Some clones in this sample may be carry-over from other donors' samples. The sample consisted of memory CD4+ T cells from PBMCs. As to subset: CD45RA-negative fraction. The CDR3 nucleotides are TGCGCCAGCAGCCAAGATCGGGATAGCAGAGAGACTCGCTACGAGCAGTACTTC. Translated: CASSQDRDSRETRYEQYF.